This TCR beta chain came from a study of early T cells in non-severe SARS-CoV-2 infection. General study points: Private and CD4 specificities were missed by VDJdb matching, which favored anti-spike CD8 responses.

Deletions cut 0 bases from V and 6 bases from J, with 5 bases between. Germline CDR1 reads SGHTA; CDR2 reads FQGNSA. CDR3 length: 12 amino acids. With regard to this clonotype: Its antigen is unknown.

Individual cDNA molecules were tagged with unique molecular identifiers. TCRdb passed the 5' RACE reads through MiXCR, listing each CDR3 protein once. The sample has roughly 100,000 distinct CDR3 sequences, around 13% seen once. The origin of this receptor is an adult who was a healthcare worker with PCR-confirmed SARS-CoV-2 infection or an uninfected control (not recorded which). The chain combines TRBV7-2 with TRBJ1-2; D unclear. Sequenced sample: whole blood. This chain's CDR3 is CASSLARDGYTF. In DNA, the CDR3 is TGTGCCAGCAGCTTAGCGCGGGATGGCTACACCTTC.